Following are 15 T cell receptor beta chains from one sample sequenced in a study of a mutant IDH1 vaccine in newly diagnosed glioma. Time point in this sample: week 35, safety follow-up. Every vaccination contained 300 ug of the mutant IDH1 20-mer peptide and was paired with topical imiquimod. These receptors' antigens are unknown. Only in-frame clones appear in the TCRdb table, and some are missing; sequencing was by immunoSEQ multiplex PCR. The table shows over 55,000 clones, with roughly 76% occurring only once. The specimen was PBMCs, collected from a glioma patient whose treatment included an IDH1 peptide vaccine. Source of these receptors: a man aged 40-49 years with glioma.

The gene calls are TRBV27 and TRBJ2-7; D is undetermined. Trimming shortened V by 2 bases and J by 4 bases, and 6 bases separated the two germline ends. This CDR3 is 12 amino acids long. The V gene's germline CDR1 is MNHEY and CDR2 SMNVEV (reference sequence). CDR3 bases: TGTGCCAGCAGTTTACTGGGGTACGAGCAGTACTTC. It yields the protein CASSLLGYEQYF.

CDR3 loop: CASSLYPNGNEQYF. The CDR3 region has the DNA TGTGCCAGCAGTTTATACCCCAACGGGAACGAGCAGTACTTC. V and J are TRBV28 and TRBJ2-7; possibly TRBD2 for D (5 bases). Trimming removed 1 base at V and 5 bases at J, with 12 bases between. CDR1 and CDR2 (germline): MDHEN, SYDVKM. The CDR3 is 14 residues long.

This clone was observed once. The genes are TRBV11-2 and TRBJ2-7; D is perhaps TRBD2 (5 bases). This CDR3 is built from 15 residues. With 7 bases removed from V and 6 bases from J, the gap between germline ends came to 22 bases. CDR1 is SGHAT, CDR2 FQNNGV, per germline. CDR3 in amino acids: CASTPPAGGQAEQYF. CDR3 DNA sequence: TGTGCCAGCACCCCCCCAGCAGGCGGGCAGGCCGAGCAGTACTTC.

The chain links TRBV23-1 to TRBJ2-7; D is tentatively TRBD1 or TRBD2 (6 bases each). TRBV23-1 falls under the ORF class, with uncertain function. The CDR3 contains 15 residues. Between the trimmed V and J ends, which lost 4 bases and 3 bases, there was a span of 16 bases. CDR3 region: CASSPGGAGDYEQYF. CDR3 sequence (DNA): TGCGCCAGCAGTCCTGGAGGGGCAGGGGACTACGAGCAGTACTTC.

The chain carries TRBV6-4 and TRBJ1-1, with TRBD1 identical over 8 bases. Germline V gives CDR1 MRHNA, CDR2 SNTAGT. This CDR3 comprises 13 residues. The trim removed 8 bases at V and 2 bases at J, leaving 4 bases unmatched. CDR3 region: CASGTGPNTEAFF. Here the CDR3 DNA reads TGTGCCAGCGGGACAGGACCCAACACTGAAGCTTTCTTT.

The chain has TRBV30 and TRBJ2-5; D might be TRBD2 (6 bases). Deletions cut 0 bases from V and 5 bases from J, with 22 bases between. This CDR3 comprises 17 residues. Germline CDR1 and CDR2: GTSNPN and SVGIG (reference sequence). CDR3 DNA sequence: TGTGCCTGGAGTGTACTTGCGGGACTGACCGAGTGGGAGACCCAGTACTTC. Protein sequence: CAWSVLAGLTEWETQYF.

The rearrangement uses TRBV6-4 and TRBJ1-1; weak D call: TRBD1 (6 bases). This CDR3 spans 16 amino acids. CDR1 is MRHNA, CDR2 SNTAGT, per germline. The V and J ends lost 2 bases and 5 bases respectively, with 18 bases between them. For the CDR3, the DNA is TGTGCCAGCAGTGACCTGGGGGGGCCTGGTAGGACTGAAGCTTTCTTT. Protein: CASSDLGGPGRTEAFF.

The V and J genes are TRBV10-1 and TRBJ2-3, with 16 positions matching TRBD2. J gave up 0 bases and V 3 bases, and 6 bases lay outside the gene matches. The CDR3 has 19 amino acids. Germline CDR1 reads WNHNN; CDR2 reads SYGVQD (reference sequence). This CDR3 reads CASSDPGTSGRESTDTQYF. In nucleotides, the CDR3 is TGCGCCAGCAGTGATCCCGGGACTAGCGGGAGGGAAAGCACAGATACGCAGTATTTT.

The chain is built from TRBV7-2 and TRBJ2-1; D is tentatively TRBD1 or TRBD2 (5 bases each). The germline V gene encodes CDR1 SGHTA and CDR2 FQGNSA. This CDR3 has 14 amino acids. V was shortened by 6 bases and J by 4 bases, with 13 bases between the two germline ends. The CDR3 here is CASSHRDGYNEQFF. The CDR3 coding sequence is TGTGCCAGCAGTCACCGGGACGGGTACAATGAGCAGTTCTTC.

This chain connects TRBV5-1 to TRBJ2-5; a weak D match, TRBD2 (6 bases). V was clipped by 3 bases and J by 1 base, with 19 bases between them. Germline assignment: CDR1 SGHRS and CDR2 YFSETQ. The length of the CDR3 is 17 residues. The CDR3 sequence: CASSSHVSGVPQETQYF. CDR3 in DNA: TGCGCCAGCAGCTCACACGTTTCGGGAGTCCCCCAAGAGACCCAGTACTTC.

In nucleotides, the CDR3 is TGCGCCAGCAGCATAACTAGCGGGCAAGAGACCCAGTACTTC. Its protein is CASSITSGQETQYF. The chain combines TRBV5-1 with TRBJ2-5; 9 bases agree with TRBD2. This CDR3 region has 14 residues. Losses at the gene ends were 4 bases for V and 2 bases for J; bases not matched to a gene: 3. The germline CDR1 and CDR2 sequences are SGHRS and YFSETQ.

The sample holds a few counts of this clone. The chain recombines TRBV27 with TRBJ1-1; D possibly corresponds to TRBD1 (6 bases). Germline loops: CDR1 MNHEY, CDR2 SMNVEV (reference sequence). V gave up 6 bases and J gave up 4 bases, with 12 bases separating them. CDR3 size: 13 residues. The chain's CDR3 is CASRLRGSTEAFF. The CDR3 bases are TGTGCCAGCAGGCTCAGGGGCTCCACTGAAGCTTTCTTT.

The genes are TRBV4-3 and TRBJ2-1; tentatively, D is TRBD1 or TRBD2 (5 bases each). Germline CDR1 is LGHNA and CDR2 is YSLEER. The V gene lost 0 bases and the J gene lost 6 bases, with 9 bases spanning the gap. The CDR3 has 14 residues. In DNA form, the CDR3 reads TGCGCCAGCAGCCAAGATGAGGGGTCCAATGAGCAGTTCTTC. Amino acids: CASSQDEGSNEQFF.

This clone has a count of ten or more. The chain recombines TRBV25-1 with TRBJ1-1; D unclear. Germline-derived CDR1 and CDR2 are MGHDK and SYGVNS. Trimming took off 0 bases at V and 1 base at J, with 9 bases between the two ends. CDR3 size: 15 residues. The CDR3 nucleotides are TGTGCCAGCAGTGAATATCTCCTGGGGAACACTGAAGCTTTCTTT. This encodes CASSEYLLGNTEAFF.

Here the CDR3 DNA reads TGTGCCAGCAGCTTCGGACAGGTAGGCAATCAGCCCCAGCATTTT. Protein sequence: CASSFGQVGNQPQHF. V and J are TRBV12-1 and TRBJ1-5; the table assigns TRBD1, which was not confirmed against the DNA. TRBV12-1 has pseudogene status. The CDR3 covers 15 residues.